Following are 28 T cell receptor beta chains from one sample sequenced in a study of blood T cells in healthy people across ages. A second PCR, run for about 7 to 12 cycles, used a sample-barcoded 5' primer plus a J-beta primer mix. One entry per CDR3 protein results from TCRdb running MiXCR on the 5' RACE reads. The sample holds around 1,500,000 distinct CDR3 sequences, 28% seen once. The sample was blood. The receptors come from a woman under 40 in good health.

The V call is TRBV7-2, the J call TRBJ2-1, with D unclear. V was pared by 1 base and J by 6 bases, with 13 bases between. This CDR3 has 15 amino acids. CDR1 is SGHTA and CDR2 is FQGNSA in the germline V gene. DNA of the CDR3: TGTGCCAGCAGCTTAGATTGGACCCCGAGCAATGAGCAGTTCTTC. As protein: CASSLDWTPSNEQFF. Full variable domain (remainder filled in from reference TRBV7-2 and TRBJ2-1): GAGVSQSPSNKVTEKGKDVELRCDPISGHTALYWYRQSLGQGLEFLIYFQGNSAPDKSGLPSDRFSAERTGGSVSTLTIQRTQQEDSAVYLCASSLDWTPSNEQFFGPGTRLTVL.

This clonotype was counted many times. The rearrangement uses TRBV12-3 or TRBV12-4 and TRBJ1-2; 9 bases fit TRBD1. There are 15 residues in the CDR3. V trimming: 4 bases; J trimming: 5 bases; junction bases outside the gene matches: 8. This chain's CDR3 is CASSSTTGGGYGYTF. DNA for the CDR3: TGTGCCAGCAGTTCAACTACAGGGGGCGGGTATGGCTACACCTTC.

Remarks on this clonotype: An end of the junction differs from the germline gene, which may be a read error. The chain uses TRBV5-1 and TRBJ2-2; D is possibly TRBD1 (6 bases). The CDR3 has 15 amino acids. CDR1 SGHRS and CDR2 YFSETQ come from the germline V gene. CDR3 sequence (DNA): TGCGCCAGCAGCTACCTGGACAGTTACACCGGGGAGTTGTTTTTT. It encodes CASSYLDSYTGELFF.

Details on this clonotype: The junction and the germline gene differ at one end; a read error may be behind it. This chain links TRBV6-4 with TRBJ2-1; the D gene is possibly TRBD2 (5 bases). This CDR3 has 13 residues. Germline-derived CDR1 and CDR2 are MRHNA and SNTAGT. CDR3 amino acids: CASSPTSYSEQFF. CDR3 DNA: TGTGCCAGCAGCCCAACTAGTTACAGTGAGCAGTTCTTC.

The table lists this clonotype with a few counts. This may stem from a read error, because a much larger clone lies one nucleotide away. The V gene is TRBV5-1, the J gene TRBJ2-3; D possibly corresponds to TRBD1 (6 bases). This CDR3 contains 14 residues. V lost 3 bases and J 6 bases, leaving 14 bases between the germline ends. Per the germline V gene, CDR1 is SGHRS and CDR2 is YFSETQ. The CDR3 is CASSCTGSPDTQYF. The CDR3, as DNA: TGCGCCAGCAGCTGCACAGGGAGTCCGGATACGCAGTATTTT.

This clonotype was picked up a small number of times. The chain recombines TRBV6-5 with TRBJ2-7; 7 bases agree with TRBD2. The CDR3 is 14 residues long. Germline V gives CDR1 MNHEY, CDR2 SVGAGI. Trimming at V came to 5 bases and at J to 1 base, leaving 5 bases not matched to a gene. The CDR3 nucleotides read TGTGCCAGCAGTAAGGAGGGAGGGTCCTACGAGCAGTACTTC. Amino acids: CASSKEGGSYEQYF.

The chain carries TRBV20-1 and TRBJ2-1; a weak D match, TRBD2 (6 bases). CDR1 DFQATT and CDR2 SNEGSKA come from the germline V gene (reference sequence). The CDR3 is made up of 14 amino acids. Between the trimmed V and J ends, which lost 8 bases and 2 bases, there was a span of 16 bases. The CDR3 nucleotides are TGCAGTCGAAAAAGGGCGGGGCCCTACAATGAGCAGTTCTTC. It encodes CSRKRAGPYNEQFF.

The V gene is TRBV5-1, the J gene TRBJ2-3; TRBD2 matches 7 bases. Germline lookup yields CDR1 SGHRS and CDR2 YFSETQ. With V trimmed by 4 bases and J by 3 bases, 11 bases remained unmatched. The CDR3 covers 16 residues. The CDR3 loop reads CASSQGLGSGTDTQYF. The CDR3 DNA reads TGCGCCAGCAGCCAAGGACTAGGTTCGGGGACAGATACGCAGTATTTT.

This chain's CDR3 is CASTTGTDSYEQYF. CDR3 DNA sequence: TGTGCCAGCACCACCGGGACAGACTCCTACGAGCAGTACTTC. The rearrangement links TRBV12-3 or TRBV12-4 to TRBJ2-7, with TRBD1 identical over 7 bases. The CDR3 sequence is 14 residues long. V dropped 7 bases and J dropped 0; count of bases not matched to a gene: 6.

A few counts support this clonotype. The CDR3 here is CASSLRSGGENEQFF. In DNA form, the CDR3 reads TGTGCCAGCAGCTTAAGAAGCGGGGGGGAGAATGAGCAGTTCTTC. The chain recombines TRBV7-2 with TRBJ2-1; 10 bases fit TRBD2. Trimming at V came to 2 bases and at J to 7 bases, leaving 5 bases not matched to a gene. The germline V gene encodes CDR1 SGHTA and CDR2 FQGNSA. The CDR3 covers 15 residues.

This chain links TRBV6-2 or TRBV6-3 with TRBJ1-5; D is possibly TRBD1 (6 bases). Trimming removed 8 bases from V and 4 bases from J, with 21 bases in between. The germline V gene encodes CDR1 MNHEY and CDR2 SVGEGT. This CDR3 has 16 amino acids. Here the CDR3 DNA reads TGTGCCAGCGGCCTCGGCGGGGGCCCAGGGAATCAGCCCCAGCATTTT. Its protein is CASGLGGGPGNQPQHF.

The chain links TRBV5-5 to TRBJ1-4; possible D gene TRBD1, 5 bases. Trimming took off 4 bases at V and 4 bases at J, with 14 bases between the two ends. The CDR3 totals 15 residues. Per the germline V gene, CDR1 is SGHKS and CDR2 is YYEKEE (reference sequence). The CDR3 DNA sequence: TGTGCCAGCAGCGCCAACCGGGACCTTAATGAAAAACTGTTTTTT. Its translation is CASSANRDLNEKLFF.

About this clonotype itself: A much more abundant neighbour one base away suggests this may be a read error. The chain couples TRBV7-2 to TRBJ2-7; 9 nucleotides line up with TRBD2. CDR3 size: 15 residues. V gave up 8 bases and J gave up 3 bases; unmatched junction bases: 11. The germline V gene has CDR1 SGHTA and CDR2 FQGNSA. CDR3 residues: CASGSSTSGVYEQYF. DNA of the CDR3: TGTGCCAGCGGCTCATCGACTAGCGGTGTCTACGAGCAGTACTTC.

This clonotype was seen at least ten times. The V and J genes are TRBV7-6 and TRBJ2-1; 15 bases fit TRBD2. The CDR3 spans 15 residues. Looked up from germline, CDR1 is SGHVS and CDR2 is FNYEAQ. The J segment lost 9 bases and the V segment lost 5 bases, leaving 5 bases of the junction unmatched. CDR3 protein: CASSLRTSGGGEQFF. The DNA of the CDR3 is TGTGCCAGCAGCCTAAGGACTAGCGGGGGGGGTGAGCAGTTCTTC. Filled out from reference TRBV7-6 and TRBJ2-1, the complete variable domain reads GAGVSQSPRYKVTKRGQDVALRCDPISGHVSLYWYRQALGQGPEFLTYFNYEAQQDKSGLPNDRFSAERPEGSISTLTIQRTEQRDSAMYRCASSLRTSGGGEQFFGPGTRLTVL.

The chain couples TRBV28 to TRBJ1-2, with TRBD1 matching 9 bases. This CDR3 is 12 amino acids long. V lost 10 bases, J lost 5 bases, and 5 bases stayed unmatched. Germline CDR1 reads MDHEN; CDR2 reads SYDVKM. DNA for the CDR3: TGTGCCATCTTGGACAGGGGTTATGGCTACACCTTC. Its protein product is CAILDRGYGYTF.

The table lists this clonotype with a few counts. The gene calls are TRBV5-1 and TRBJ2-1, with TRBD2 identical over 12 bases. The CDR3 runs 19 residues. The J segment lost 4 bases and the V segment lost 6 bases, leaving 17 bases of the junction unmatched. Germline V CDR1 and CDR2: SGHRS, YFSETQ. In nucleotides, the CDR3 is TGCGCCAGCATCGGAAAGACTAGCGGGGGAAGGCTTGAATACAATGAGCAGTTCTTC. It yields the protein CASIGKTSGGRLEYNEQFF.

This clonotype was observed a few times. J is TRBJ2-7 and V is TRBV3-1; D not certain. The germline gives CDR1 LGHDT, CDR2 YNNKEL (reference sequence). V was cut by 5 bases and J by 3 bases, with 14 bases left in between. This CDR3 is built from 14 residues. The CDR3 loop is CASSRRASDYEQYF. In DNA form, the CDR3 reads TGTGCCAGCAGCAGACGGGCGTCGGACTACGAGCAGTACTTC.

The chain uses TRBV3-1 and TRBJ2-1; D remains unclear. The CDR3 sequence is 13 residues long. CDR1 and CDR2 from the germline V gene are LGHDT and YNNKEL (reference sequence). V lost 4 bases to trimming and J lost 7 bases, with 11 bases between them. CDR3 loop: CASSPYEANEQFF. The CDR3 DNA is TGTGCCAGCAGCCCCTATGAGGCGAATGAGCAGTTCTTC.

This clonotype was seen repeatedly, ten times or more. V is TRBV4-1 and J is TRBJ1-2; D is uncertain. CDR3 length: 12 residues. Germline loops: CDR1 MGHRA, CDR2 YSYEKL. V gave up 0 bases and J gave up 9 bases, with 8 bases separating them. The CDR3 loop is CASSQDWLRYTF. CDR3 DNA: TGCGCCAGCAGCCAAGACTGGTTGCGCTACACCTTC.

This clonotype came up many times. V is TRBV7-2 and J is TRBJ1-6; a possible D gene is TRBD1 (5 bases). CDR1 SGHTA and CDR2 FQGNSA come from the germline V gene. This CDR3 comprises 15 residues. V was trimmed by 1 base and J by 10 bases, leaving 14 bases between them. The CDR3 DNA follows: TGTGCCAGCAGCTTAGATCCGGGGGTCGACTCACCCCTCCACTTT. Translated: CASSLDPGVDSPLHF.

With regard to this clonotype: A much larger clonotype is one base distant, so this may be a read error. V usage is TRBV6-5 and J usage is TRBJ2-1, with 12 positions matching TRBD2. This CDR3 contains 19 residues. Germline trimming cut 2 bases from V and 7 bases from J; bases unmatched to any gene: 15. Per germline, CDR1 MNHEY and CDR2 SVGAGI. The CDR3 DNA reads TGTGCCAGCAGTTACGCCAAAAGGCAGTGGACTAGCGGGAAGAATGAGCAGTTCTTC. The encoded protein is CASSYAKRQWTSGKNEQFF.

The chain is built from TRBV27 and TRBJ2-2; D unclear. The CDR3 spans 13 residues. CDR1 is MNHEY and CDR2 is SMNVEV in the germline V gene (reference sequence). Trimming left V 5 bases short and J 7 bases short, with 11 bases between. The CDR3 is CASSTFQNGELFF. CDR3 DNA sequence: TGTGCCAGCAGTACCTTCCAAAACGGGGAGCTGTTTTTT.

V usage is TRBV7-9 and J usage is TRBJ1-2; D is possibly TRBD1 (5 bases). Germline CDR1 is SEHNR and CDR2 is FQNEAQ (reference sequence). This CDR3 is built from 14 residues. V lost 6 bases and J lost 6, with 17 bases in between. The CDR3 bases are TGTGCCAGCAGTCCTAATCTCAGGGACCATGGCTACACCTTC. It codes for CASSPNLRDHGYTF.

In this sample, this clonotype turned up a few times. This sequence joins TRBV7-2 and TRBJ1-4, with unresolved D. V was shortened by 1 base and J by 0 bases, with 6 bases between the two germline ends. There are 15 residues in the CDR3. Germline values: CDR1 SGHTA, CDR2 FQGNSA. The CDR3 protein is CASSLVQTTNEKLFF. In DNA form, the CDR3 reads TGTGCCAGCAGCTTAGTACAGACAACTAATGAAAAACTGTTTTTT.

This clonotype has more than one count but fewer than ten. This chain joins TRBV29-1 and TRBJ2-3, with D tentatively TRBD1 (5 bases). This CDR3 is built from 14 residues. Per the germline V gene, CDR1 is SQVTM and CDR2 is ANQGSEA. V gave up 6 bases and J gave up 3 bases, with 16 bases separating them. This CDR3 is CSVERQTRTDTQYF. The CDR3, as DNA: TGCAGCGTGGAAAGACAGACCCGGACAGATACGCAGTATTTT.

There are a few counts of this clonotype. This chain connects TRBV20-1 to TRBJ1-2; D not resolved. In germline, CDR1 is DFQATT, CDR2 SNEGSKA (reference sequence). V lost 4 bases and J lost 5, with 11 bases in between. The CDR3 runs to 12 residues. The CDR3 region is CSAKTPGYGYTF. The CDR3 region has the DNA TGCAGTGCTAAGACCCCGGGGTATGGCTACACCTTC.

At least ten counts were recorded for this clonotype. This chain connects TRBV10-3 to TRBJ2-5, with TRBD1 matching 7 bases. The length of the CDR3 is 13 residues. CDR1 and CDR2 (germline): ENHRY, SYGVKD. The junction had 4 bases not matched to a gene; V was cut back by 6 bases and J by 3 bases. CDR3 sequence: CAIRSTGEETQYF. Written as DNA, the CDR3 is TGTGCCATCAGATCCACAGGGGAAGAGACCCAGTACTTC.

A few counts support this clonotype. Here the CDR3 DNA reads TGTGCCAGCAGCTCGACAACCCTCTACGAGCAGTACTTC. It is translated as CASSSTTLYEQYF. The V gene is TRBV7-9, the J gene TRBJ2-7; D is unresolved. The CDR3 extends over 13 amino acids. Trimming took 4 bases from V and 3 from J, leaving 10 bases between them. Germline V lookup: CDR1 SEHNR, CDR2 FQNEAQ (reference sequence).